The present entry profiles one T cell receptor (beta chain) with its context. Its antigen is not known. The germline CDR1 and CDR2 sequences are SGHRS and YFSETQ. This CDR3 is built from 15 residues. V lost 3 bases, J lost 6 bases, and 18 bases lay in between. The investigators reverse transcribed all of the isolated RNA, so they sequenced expressed TCRB transcripts. Profiled with immunoSEQ multiplex PCR; TCRdb holds only in-frame clones, not every one. The sample lists 35,000 to 45,000 clones, 66% occurring once. This sample is part of a study of beta chain features in type 1 diabetes. Findings and caveats of the study: Significant though moderate, a shortening of TCRB CDR3s appeared in all four CD4+ subsets of Type 1 diabetes patients. A potential PCR bias toward shorter templates would be equal in patient and control samples.

The chain combines TRBV5-1 with TRBJ1-2; a possible D gene is TRBD1 (5 bases). The sample consisted of Tregs from blood. This receptor was obtained from a man younger than 40 with type 1 diabetes. Some clones in this sample may be carry-over from other donors' samples. CDR3 DNA: TGCGCCAGCAGCTCCAGGGACCGCGGGGGAGATGGCTACACCTTC. This gives the protein CASSSRDRGGDGYTF.